The 27 T cell receptor beta chains below come from one sample, sequenced in a study of T cell repertoires in cytomegalovirus infection. A single record per CDR3 protein comes from TCRdb applying MiXCR to the reads. The table records around 540,000 distinct CDR3 sequences, about 33% of them present only once. Antigens for these TCRs are unknown. The sequenced sample was cultured PBMCs, obtained from culture after CMV antigen stimulation. These receptors were taken from a human donor in good health (CMV status not recorded). Some clones in this sample may be carry-over from other donors' samples.

The DNA of the CDR3 is TGTGCCACCAGCAGGGGGGGCTCCTCTGGGGCCAACGTCCTGACTTTC. This gives the protein CATSRGGSSGANVLTF. The gene calls are TRBV15 and TRBJ2-6; D possibly uses TRBD1 or TRBD2 (6 bases each). This CDR3 spans 16 amino acids. CDR1 and CDR2 from the germline V gene are LNHNV and YYDKDF (reference sequence). With 3 bases removed from V and 0 bases from J, the gap between germline ends came to 9 bases.

V is TRBV12-3 or TRBV12-4 and J is TRBJ1-1; D may be TRBD1 (6 bases). The CDR3 runs to 14 residues. Trimming took off 8 bases at V and 2 bases at J, with 15 bases between the two ends. The CDR3 reads CASRSGGGNTEAFF. The CDR3 DNA is TGTGCCAGCCGGAGTGGAGGGGGAAACACTGAAGCTTTCTTT.

This clonotype was counted ten times or more. CDR3: CASSSSVQTSGRETQYF. In DNA form, the CDR3 reads TGTGCCAGCAGCTCCTCAGTTCAGACTAGCGGGAGAGAGACCCAGTACTTC. The chain combines TRBV7-2 with TRBJ2-5, with 12 bases that match TRBD2. With V trimmed by 4 bases and J by 4 bases, 10 bases remained unmatched. The CDR3 runs to 17 residues. Germline CDR1 SGHTA, CDR2 FQGNSA.

This clonotype has just a few counts. V is TRBV6-5 and J is TRBJ1-2; no clear D gene. The V end was cut by 0 bases, the J end by 2 bases, with 7 bases between. The CDR3 spans 14 residues. From germline, CDR1 is MNHEY and CDR2 SVGAGI. The CDR3 nucleotides read TGTGCCAGCAGTTACTCGGACGTAAACTATGGCTACACCTTC. Translation: CASSYSDVNYGYTF.

V is TRBV19 and J is TRBJ1-1, with D unresolved. V lost 7 bases, J lost 2 bases, and 17 bases lay in between. Germline CDR1 is LNHDA and CDR2 is SQIVND (reference sequence). The CDR3 is 15 amino acids. CDR3 sequence reads: CASTFSPLGNTEAFF. DNA of the CDR3: TGTGCCAGTACCTTCTCCCCTCTGGGAAACACTGAAGCTTTCTTT. The complete variable domain, with remaining parts taken from reference TRBV19 and TRBJ1-1, reads DGGITQSPKYLFRKEGQNVTLSCEQNLNHDAMYWYRQDPGQGLRLIYYSQIVNDFQKGDIAEGYSVSREKKESFPLTVTSAQKNPTAFYLCASTFSPLGNTEAFFGQGTRLTVV.

The V and J genes are TRBV7-2 and TRBJ2-3, with 12 bases fitting TRBD2. J lost 7 bases, V lost 0 bases, and 8 bases had no gene match. CDR1 and CDR2 (germline): SGHTA, FQGNSA. The CDR3 sequence is 17 residues long. CDR3 loop: CASSLAASGRAGNTQYF. The DNA for the CDR3 is TGTGCCAGCAGCTTAGCGGCTAGCGGGAGGGCCGGGAATACGCAGTATTTT.

The chain uses TRBV12-3 or TRBV12-4 and TRBJ2-2, with unresolved D. The V end was cut by 3 bases, the J end by 6 bases, with 17 bases between. CDR3 length: 16 amino acids. The CDR3 is CASSFRTPMGPGELFF. CDR3 nucleotides: TGTGCCAGCAGTTTCCGAACTCCAATGGGTCCCGGGGAGCTGTTTTTT.

The chain carries TRBV20-1 and TRBJ2-7; 7 bases are a match to TRBD1. The V gene end was trimmed by 5 bases and the J gene end by 4 bases; junction bases not matched to a gene: 2. Germline values: CDR1 DFQATT, CDR2 SNEGSKA (reference sequence). This CDR3 has 11 residues. DNA for the CDR3: TGCAGTGCTTTACAGGGGTACGAGCAGTACTTC. This encodes CSALQGYEQYF.

This CDR3 is CASSYSLAGGLDEQYF. CDR3 sequence (DNA): TGTGCCAGCAGTTACAGCCTAGCGGGAGGATTGGACGAGCAGTACTTC. The J gene is TRBJ2-7, the V gene TRBV6-2 or TRBV6-3; 11 nucleotides agree with TRBD2. V dropped 2 bases and J dropped 5; count of bases not matched to a gene: 8. The CDR3 is 16 amino acids. Germline V gene sequence: CDR1 MNHEY, CDR2 SVGEGT.

The sample holds a few counts of this clonotype. This chain uses TRBV23-1 with TRBJ2-3; D may be TRBD2 (7 bases). TRBV23-1 has ORF status, its function being uncertain. Trimming stripped 4 bases from V and 0 bases from J, with 20 bases between. This CDR3 comprises 18 residues. The CDR3 DNA reads as TGCGCCAGCAGTCCCGGTAGGGGGGCGGGAGAGAGCACAGATACGCAGTATTTT. This translates into CASSPGRGAGESTDTQYF.

The chain links TRBV29-1 to TRBJ2-5; D remains ambiguous. From germline, CDR1 is SQVTM and CDR2 ANQGSEA. This CDR3 is built from 14 residues. V was clipped by 6 bases and J by 0 bases, with 14 bases between them. CDR3: CSVIRANHQETQYF. The CDR3 DNA is TGCAGCGTGATCAGAGCCAACCACCAAGAGACCCAGTACTTC.

The CDR3 sequence is CASSRSTSGPRSVNEQFF. The DNA of the CDR3 is TGTGCCAGCAGTAGATCTACATCCGGGCCCCGAAGCGTCAATGAGCAGTTCTTC. This rearrangement joins TRBV6-2 or TRBV6-3 to TRBJ2-1; D call uncertain. The CDR3 contains 18 residues. The germline V gene encodes CDR1 MNHEY and CDR2 SVGEGT. With 5 bases removed from V and 6 bases from J, the gap between germline ends came to 26 bases.

V gene TRBV19 combines with J gene TRBJ1-3, with D possibly TRBD1 on 5 matching bases. Germline values: CDR1 LNHDA, CDR2 SQIVND (reference sequence). The V end lost 7 bases, the J end lost 5 bases, and 15 bases lay between the germline ends. The CDR3 has 14 residues. The CDR3 loop is CASIERDVRNTIYF. The CDR3 coding sequence is TGTGCCAGTATTGAACGGGACGTCCGAAACACCATATATTTT.

V usage is TRBV11-2 and J usage is TRBJ1-2, with 9 bases aligning to TRBD1. With V trimmed by 1 base and J by 3 bases, 3 bases remained unmatched. Per the germline V gene, CDR1 is SGHAT and CDR2 is FQNNGV. The CDR3 length is 15 residues. This chain's CDR3 is CASSLVRTGDYGYTF. CDR3 bases: TGTGCCAGCAGCTTAGTTCGGACAGGGGACTATGGCTACACCTTC.

In this sample, this clonotype turned up a few times. The chain links TRBV12-3 or TRBV12-4 to TRBJ1-4; D remains unclear. V was trimmed by 6 bases and J by 7 bases, leaving 12 bases between them. CDR3 length: 13 amino acids. CDR3 nucleotides: TGTGCCAGCAGCTTCCGGGAGTCTGAAAAACTGTTTTTT. Protein sequence: CASSFRESEKLFF.

The chain recombines TRBV6-2 or TRBV6-3 with TRBJ1-5; tentative D call: TRBD1 (5 bases). The CDR3 totals 16 residues. Per germline, CDR1 MNHEY and CDR2 SVGEGT. V shed 5 bases and J shed 0 bases, with 14 bases lying between them. This chain's CDR3 is CASSNGGAFSNQPQHF. For the CDR3, the DNA is TGTGCCAGCAGTAACGGAGGGGCCTTTAGCAATCAGCCCCAGCATTTT.

In this sample, this clonotype turned up a few times. The chain employs TRBV7-6 and TRBJ2-7; weak D call: TRBD1 (8 bases). The germline V gene encodes CDR1 SGHVS and CDR2 FNYEAQ. The germline V and J ends were trimmed by 5 bases and 5 bases, with 19 bases remaining between them. This CDR3 region has 15 residues. Here the CDR3 reads CASSPRTGSGNEQYF. The CDR3 DNA is TGTGCCAGCAGCCCCCGGACAGGGAGCGGGAACGAGCAGTACTTC.

V usage is TRBV6-2 or TRBV6-3 and J usage is TRBJ2-3; 8 nucleotides match TRBD2. CDR1 and CDR2 (germline): MNHEY, SVGEGT. This CDR3 is 14 amino acids long. Germline trimming cut 10 bases from V and 3 bases from J; bases unmatched to any gene: 9. The CDR3 coding sequence is TGTGCCATCGGGAGGGCCTCTAAGACAGATACGCAGTATTTT. Protein product: CAIGRASKTDTQYF.

The CDR3 coding sequence is TGTGCCAGCAGCTCTCGGGACAGGTCCCATGGCTACACCTTC. Translating gives CASSSRDRSHGYTF. The V call is TRBV7-9, the J call TRBJ1-2, with 8 bases matching TRBD1. The CDR3 contains 14 residues. V shed 4 bases and J 6 bases; nucleotides not matched to a gene: 7. Germline V CDR1 and CDR2: SEHNR, FQNEAQ (reference sequence).

The chain combines TRBV3-1 with TRBJ1-6; D is uncertain. V lost 0 bases, J lost 9 bases, and 9 bases lay in between. The CDR3 runs 14 residues. The germline CDR1 and CDR2 sequences are LGHDT and YNNKEL (reference sequence). CDR3 in DNA: TGTGCCAGCAGCCAAGAATTACGGGCTTCACCCCTCCACTTT. Protein product: CASSQELRASPLHF.

This clonotype was counted between two and nine times. CDR3 in amino acids: CASSVEVAGYEQFF. CDR3 coding DNA: TGTGCCAGCAGCGTAGAGGTAGCGGGCTATGAGCAGTTCTTC. The chain is built from TRBV9 and TRBJ2-1; the match to TRBD2 covers 7 bases. The J segment lost 8 bases and the V segment lost 0 bases, leaving 5 bases of the junction unmatched. CDR3 length: 14 amino acids. CDR1 and CDR2 from the germline V gene are SGDLS and YYNGEE.

The chain is built from TRBV7-8 and TRBJ2-5; D gene ambiguous. Per germline, CDR1 SGHVS and CDR2 FQNEAQ. Trimming removed 6 bases from V and 1 base from J, with 18 bases in between. The CDR3 runs 16 residues. In nucleotides, the CDR3 is TGTGCCAGCAGGCCCCTGGATAAAGGATTCCAAGAGACCCAGTACTTC. This codes for CASRPLDKGFQETQYF.

In this sample, this clonotype turned up many times. The rearrangement uses TRBV7-9 and TRBJ1-4; maybe TRBD1 (5 bases). The CDR3 loop spans 16 amino acids. With 4 bases removed from V and 0 bases from J, the gap between germline ends came to 12 bases. Germline loops: CDR1 SEHNR, CDR2 FQNEAQ (reference sequence). CDR3 DNA sequence: TGTGCCAGCAGCTGGGGACGGGTCGCAACTAATGAAAAACTGTTTTTT. Its translation is CASSWGRVATNEKLFF.

At least ten counts were recorded for this clonotype. The chain joins TRBV6-5 to TRBJ2-7; D not certain. The CDR3 consists of 14 residues. Germline lookup yields CDR1 MNHEY and CDR2 SVGAGI. The ends were cut back, 0 bases at V and 6 bases at J, with 12 bases in the middle. CDR3 sequence reads: CASSYSTGQSEQYF. CDR3 DNA sequence: TGTGCCAGCAGTTACTCGACCGGGCAATCCGAGCAGTACTTC.

This clonotype appeared many times. V and J are TRBV7-2 and TRBJ1-6; D unresolved. Germline values: CDR1 SGHTA, CDR2 FQGNSA. The length of the CDR3 is 16 residues. Trimming removed 5 bases from V and 8 bases from J, with 19 bases in between. The chain's CDR3 is CASSPPPRNSYSPLHF. As DNA, the CDR3 is TGTGCCAGCAGCCCACCCCCCAGAAACTCTTATTCACCCCTCCACTTT.

This clonotype was counted a single time. Just one base apart from a much larger clone, this may be a read error. The chain is built from TRBV7-2 and TRBJ1-5, with 7 nucleotides matching TRBD1. The CDR3 covers 15 residues. Germline assignment: CDR1 SGHTA and CDR2 FQGNSA. CDR3 loop: CASCLSFQGDQPQHF. The CDR3 coding sequence is TGTGCCAGCTGCTTAAGTTTCCAGGGGGACCAGCCCCAGCATTTT. Using reference TRBV7-2 and TRBJ1-5 for the parts outside the CDR3, the full variable domain is GAGVSQSPSNKVTEKGKDVELRCDPISGHTALYWYRQSLGQGLEFLIYFQGNSAPDKSGLPSDRFSAERTGGSVSTLTIQRTQQEDSAVYLCASCLSFQGDQPQHFGDGTRLSIL.

This clonotype appeared a single time. The chain joins TRBV7-6 to TRBJ1-1, with D unclear. Germline V gives CDR1 SGHVS, CDR2 FNYEAQ. The V end lost 1 base, the J end lost 2 bases, and 14 bases lay between the germline ends. The CDR3 contains 16 residues. DNA for the CDR3: TGTGCCAGCAGCTTAGACACGCCAGGAGCAAACACTGAAGCTTTCTTT. As protein: CASSLDTPGANTEAFF. The whole variable domain, filled in from reference TRBV7-6 and TRBJ1-1, reads GAGVSQSPRYKVTKRGQDVALRCDPISGHVSLYWYRQALGQGPEFLTYFNYEAQQDKSGLPNDRFSAERPEGSISTLTIQRTEQRDSAMYRCASSLDTPGANTEAFFGQGTRLTVV.